Below, 19 T cell receptor beta chains from the same sample are listed, as sequenced in a study of a mutant IDH1 vaccine in newly diagnosed glioma. Generated by immunoSEQ multiplex PCR, the TCRdb table keeps only in-frame clones and is missing some. The repertoire holds some 38,000 clones, with about 78% as singletons. Described time point: baseline, week 1 (first vaccination visit). As for treatment: pre-vaccination baseline after standard-of-care therapy. The specimen comprised PBMCs, sampled from a glioma patient treated with radiotherapy, temozolomide or both. The receptors were gathered from a man in his forties with glioma. Some clones in this sample may be carry-over from other donors' samples.

This clone showed up just a few times. J is TRBJ1-1 and V is TRBV19; D gene ambiguous. The germline V gene has CDR1 LNHDA and CDR2 SQIVND (reference sequence). The germline V and J ends were trimmed by 2 bases and 1 base, with 14 bases remaining between them. The CDR3 extends over 16 amino acids. CDR3 nucleotides: TGTGCCAGTAGTATATTGGGCACCAGAGGGAACACTGAAGCTTTCTTT. As protein: CASSILGTRGNTEAFF.

The rearrangement links TRBV4-2 to TRBJ1-4; D perhaps matches TRBD1 (6 bases). Germline V gene data show CDR1 as LGHNA and CDR2 as YNFKEQ. The V gene lost 0 bases and the J gene lost 6 bases, with 14 bases spanning the gap. The CDR3 runs to 16 residues. CDR3 loop: CASSQDLGGRHEKLFF. CDR3 coding DNA: TGTGCCAGCAGCCAAGATCTGGGGGGGCGCCATGAAAAACTGTTTTTT.

This clone was recorded once. The DNA for the CDR3 is TGTGCCAGCAGCTTCAGGTCCGATACGCAGTATTTT. Amino acid sequence: CASSFRSDTQYF. The chain is built from TRBV7-6 and TRBJ2-3; D remains unclear. CDR3 length: 12 amino acids. Per the germline V gene, CDR1 is SGHVS and CDR2 is FNYEAQ. Deletions cut 3 bases from V and 6 bases from J, with 7 bases between.

In DNA, the CDR3 is TGTGCCAGCAGTCCAACCTTAACTGTGGGCTACACCTTC. Amino acids: CASSPTLTVGYTF. The chain carries TRBV27 and TRBJ1-2; D gene ambiguous. Germline CDR1 reads MNHEY; CDR2 reads SMNVEV (reference sequence). There are 13 residues in the CDR3. V gave up 5 bases and J gave up 8 bases, with 15 bases separating them.

This clone showed up just a few times. The chain employs TRBV2 and TRBJ1-6; D possibly corresponds to TRBD1 (6 bases). CDR3 length: 14 amino acids. Germline V CDR1 and CDR2: SNHLY, FYNNEI. V was pared by 6 bases and J by 8 bases, with 14 bases between. The CDR3 loop is CASRGDISHSPLHF. The DNA of the CDR3 is TGTGCCAGCAGGGGGGACATTTCTCATTCACCCCTCCACTTT.

The chain uses TRBV5-1 and TRBJ2-5; no definite D call. The CDR3 is made up of 11 amino acids. The V and J ends lost 0 bases and 3 bases respectively, with 0 bases between them. Looked up from germline, CDR1 is SGHRS and CDR2 is YFSETQ. The CDR3 DNA reads TGCGCCAGCAGCTTGGAAGAGACCCAGTACTTC. This gives the protein CASSLEETQYF.

The rearrangement joins TRBV10-2 to TRBJ1-3; the D is unclear. The V and J ends lost 2 bases and 7 bases respectively, with 6 bases between them. This CDR3 contains 12 residues. Looked up from germline, CDR1 is WSHSY and CDR2 is SAAADI. DNA of the CDR3: TGCGCCAGCAGTGAGAACGGGAACACCATATATTTT. It encodes CASSENGNTIYF.

This clone was seen only a few times. The chain uses TRBV14 and TRBJ1-2, with 7 bases aligning to TRBD1. The CDR3 has 15 amino acids. V lost 0 bases, J lost 8 bases, and 9 bases stayed unmatched. Per germline, CDR1 SGHDN and CDR2 FVKESK. The CDR3 sequence: CASSQDSIRDRGYTF. CDR3 sequence (DNA): TGTGCCAGCAGCCAAGATAGCATCCGGGACAGAGGCTACACCTTC.

For the CDR3, the DNA is TGTGCCAGTGGGGTCCGGCGGGCCAAAAACATTCAGTACTTC. Residues: CASGVRRAKNIQYF. The V gene is TRBV19, the J gene TRBJ2-4; D is unclear. Looked up from germline, CDR1 is LNHDA and CDR2 is SQIVND (reference sequence). Trimming took off 8 bases at V and 1 base at J, with 12 bases between the two ends. This CDR3 comprises 14 residues.

The chain carries TRBV6-1 and TRBJ2-1, with TRBD2 matching over 13 bases. This CDR3 region has 15 residues. Germline CDR1 reads MNHNS; CDR2 reads SASEGT. V dropped 6 bases and J dropped 9; count of bases not matched to a gene: 8. The CDR3 DNA is TGTGCCAGCAGAGAACTAGCGGGGGGGCCTAGTGAGCAGTTCTTC. The encoded protein is CASRELAGGPSEQFF.

On this clone itself: A read error may account for a junction end that differs from germline. The chain uses TRBV28 and TRBJ1-1; no firm D call. Looked up from germline, CDR1 is MDHEN and CDR2 is SYDVKM. CDR3 length equals 10 residues. CDR3 residues: CASSFRSHQF. The CDR3 coding sequence is TGTGCCAGCAGTTTTCGGTCCCACCAGTTT.

V and J are TRBV5-6 and TRBJ1-4; D call uncertain. Per germline, CDR1 SGHDT and CDR2 YYEEEE. V was shortened by 0 bases and J by 5 bases, with 8 bases between the two germline ends. The CDR3 length is 14 residues. The CDR3 protein is CASSLGGQNEKLFF. CDR3 coding DNA: TGTGCCAGCAGCTTGGGAGGGCAGAATGAAAAACTGTTTTTT.

The rearrangement joins TRBV10-3 to TRBJ2-5; TRBD1 or TRBD2 may be the D gene (5 bases each). V gave up 0 bases and J gave up 1 base, with 12 bases separating them. Looked up from germline, CDR1 is ENHRY and CDR2 is SYGVKD. The CDR3 loop spans 16 amino acids. The CDR3 DNA follows: TGTGCCATCAGTGAGTCGGACAAGCTAGCCCAAGAGACCCAGTACTTC. It yields the protein CAISESDKLAQETQYF.

The chain couples TRBV7-2 to TRBJ1-1; D might be TRBD1 (6 bases). V dropped 4 bases and J dropped 4 bases, with 13 bases sitting between them. This CDR3 has 14 amino acids. Looked up from germline, CDR1 is SGHTA and CDR2 is FQGNSA. CDR3 nucleotide sequence: TGTGCCAGCAGCTGGGAGGGGGGGACCACTGAAGCTTTCTTT. This translates into CASSWEGGTTEAFF.

This rearrangement joins TRBV29-1 to TRBJ2-7; D remains ambiguous. From germline, CDR1 is SQVTM and CDR2 ANQGSEA. The V and J ends lost 3 bases and 1 base respectively, with 13 bases between them. This CDR3 spans 14 amino acids. The CDR3 coding sequence is TGCAGCGTTGATACGGGCAGGCAATCCTACGAGCAGTACTTC. It translates to CSVDTGRQSYEQYF.

This clone was observed once. The V call is TRBV20-1, the J call TRBJ2-3, with D unresolved. The CDR3 contains 11 residues. Germline V gene lookup returns CDR1 DFQATT and CDR2 SNEGSKA (reference sequence). Trimming shortened V by 1 base and J by 5 bases, and 4 bases separated the two germline ends. In DNA, the CDR3 is TGCAGTGCTAGAGCGGGAGATACGCAGTATTTT. Protein: CSARAGDTQYF.

The chain links TRBV19 to TRBJ1-1, with D possibly being TRBD1 (6 bases). Trimming took off 2 bases at V and 5 bases at J, with 18 bases between the two ends. This CDR3 comprises 16 residues. Germline V gene data show CDR1 as LNHDA and CDR2 as SQIVND (reference sequence). Here the CDR3 reads CASSITGRGRATEAFF. For the CDR3, the DNA is TGTGCCAGTAGTATAACTGGCCGGGGGCGGGCGACTGAAGCTTTCTTT.

The chain joins TRBV6-5 to TRBJ1-2, with TRBD1 matching 9 bases. The J segment lost 4 bases and the V segment lost 6 bases, leaving 3 bases of the junction unmatched. Germline V gene sequence: CDR1 MNHEY, CDR2 SVGAGI. This CDR3 is 13 amino acids long. The DNA for the CDR3 is TGTGCCAGCAGCCGGGACAGGGCCTATGGCTACACCTTC. It codes for CASSRDRAYGYTF.

The V and J genes are TRBV9 and TRBJ1-2; 10 bases match TRBD1. Germline V CDR1 and CDR2: SGDLS, YYNGEE. There are 14 residues in the CDR3. The V gene end was trimmed by 4 bases and the J gene end by 6 bases; junction bases not matched to a gene: 6. The CDR3 loop is CASSYGQGGNGYTF. The CDR3 DNA reads as TGTGCCAGCAGCTACGGACAGGGGGGTAATGGCTACACCTTC.